The 21 T cell receptor beta chains below all came from one sample that was sequenced in a study of molecular identifiers for immune sequencing clone quantification (dated by TCRdb to the late 2010s). Library generation was performed with PCR. The sequencer was an Illumina HiSeq 4000. The raw public reads went through TCRdb reprocessing: fastp at Q25, MiXCR clone calling, in-frame beta chains kept. CDR3 protein sequences are deduplicated, and each keeps its most common genes and DNA. The sample contains about 640,000 distinct CDR3 sequences, approximately 20% of them found a single time. The ten largest account for 0.75% to 0.95% of the sample. Sequenced material: naive CD8+ T cells from blood, with Jurkat cell RNA spiked in. The meaning of the sample's cell subset or site label: FACS-sorted CD8+CD4-CCR7+CD45RA+ naive T cells. Receptor source: a human donor in good health. Some libraries in this study had Jurkat cell RNA spiked in.

This chain uses TRBV7-9 with TRBJ1-1, with TRBD1 matching 7 bases. The CDR3 runs to 15 residues. The germline CDR1 and CDR2 sequences are SEHNR and FQNEAQ (reference sequence). The junction had 8 bases not matched to a gene; V was cut back by 5 bases and J by 2 bases. The CDR3 here is CASSRRRDSNTEAFF. The DNA of the CDR3 is TGTGCCAGCAGCCGGCGCCGGGACAGTAACACTGAAGCTTTCTTT.

CDR3 loop: CASSQNRGRNYEQYF. The CDR3 nucleotides are TGTGCCAGCAGCCAAAACAGGGGGCGCAACTACGAGCAGTACTTC. The genes are TRBV5-8 and TRBJ2-7; TRBD1 matches 9 bases. This CDR3 spans 15 amino acids. Per the germline V gene, CDR1 is SGHTS and CDR2 is YDEGEE. V shed 4 bases and J 3 bases; nucleotides not matched to a gene: 8.

At least ten counts were recorded for this clonotype. The chain is built from TRBV28 and TRBJ1-1, with D maybe TRBD1 (6 bases). This CDR3 is built from 15 residues. Trimming removed 4 bases from V and 5 bases from J, with 17 bases in between. Germline V gene sequence: CDR1 MDHEN, CDR2 SYDVKM. The chain's CDR3 is CASSYRGFSATEAFF. The CDR3 DNA reads TGTGCCAGCAGTTATAGGGGGTTTAGTGCGACTGAAGCTTTCTTT.

The chain has TRBV4-3 and TRBJ2-5; 7 positions agree with TRBD2. This CDR3 contains 15 residues. Germline V gene lookup returns CDR1 LGHNA and CDR2 YSLEER. V was pared by 0 bases and J by 5 bases, with 6 bases of the junction left unmatched. The CDR3 sequence: CASSQEGGGLETQYF. The CDR3 region has the DNA TGCGCCAGCAGCCAAGAAGGCGGGGGATTGGAGACCCAGTACTTC.

Notes on this clonotype: This sequence may be a read error, since a much larger clone differs from it by one base. This chain links TRBV9 with TRBJ1-1, with TRBD1 as a possible D gene (5 bases). In germline, CDR1 is SGDLS, CDR2 YYNGEE. The CDR3 extends over 13 amino acids. The CDR3 sequence is CASSAGHNTVAFF. CDR3 DNA sequence: TGTGCCAGCAGCGCCGGACATAACACTGTAGCTTTCTTT.

As regards this clonotype: A much larger clone differs from this one at a single base, so this may be a read error. The V call is TRBV13, the J call TRBJ2-5, with TRBD1 identical over 7 bases. Looked up from germline, CDR1 is PRHDT and CDR2 is FYEKMQ (reference sequence). The CDR3 runs to 13 residues. CDR3 sequence reads: CVSSSRGPETQYF. CDR3 sequence (DNA): TGTGTCAGCAGCTCGAGGGGGCCGGAGACCCAGTACTTC. Using reference TRBV13 and TRBJ2-5 for the parts outside the CDR3, the full variable domain is AAGVIQSPRHLIKEKRETATLKCYPIPRHDTVYWYQQGPGQDPQFLISFYEKMQSDKGSIPDRFSAQQFSDYHSELNMSSLELGDSALYFCVSSSRGPETQYFGPGTRLLVL.

This clonotype turned up a few times. V is TRBV27 and J is TRBJ2-3; no reliable D call. This CDR3 spans 17 amino acids. CDR1 and CDR2 (germline): MNHEY, SMNVEV (reference sequence). V lost 0 bases, J lost 0 bases, and 13 bases lay in between. CDR3 residues: CASSLSGPEPSTDTQYF. The CDR3, as DNA: TGTGCCAGCAGTTTATCAGGGCCAGAACCTAGCACAGATACGCAGTATTTT.

A word on this clonotype: A much bigger clone sits one base away, suggesting this may be a read error. The rearrangement uses TRBV12-3 or TRBV12-4 and TRBJ2-1; D remains ambiguous. This CDR3 has 15 residues. Between the trimmed V and J ends, which lost 6 bases and 8 bases, there was a span of 20 bases. CDR3 sequence: CASSPGLVGSDEQFF. DNA of the CDR3: TGTGCCAGCAGCCCTGGGCTAGTGGGGTCGGATGAGCAGTTCTTC.

Comment on this clonotype: The conserved phenylalanine or tryptophan normally closing the CDR3 is absent here, so this likely arose from a read error. The chain couples TRBV7-9 to TRBJ1-5, with D possibly matching TRBD1 (6 bases). The CDR3 is 15 residues long. CDR1 is SEHNR and CDR2 is FQNEAQ in the germline V gene (reference sequence). Trimming took off 5 bases at V and 4 bases at J, with 15 bases between the two ends. The CDR3 is CASSATGHVNQPQHL. Written as DNA, the CDR3 is TGTGCCAGCAGCGCAACGGGACATGTTAATCAGCCCCAGCATCTT.

This clonotype was counted many times. The V and J genes are TRBV24-1 and TRBJ2-3; D might be TRBD1 (5 bases). V was trimmed by 4 bases and J by 6 bases, leaving 22 bases between them. Germline CDR1 KGHDR, CDR2 SFDVKD. There are 17 residues in the CDR3. The CDR3, as DNA: TGTGCCACCAGTGAACAGGCCCCCCGGCCCACACATGATACGCAGTATTTT. Translating gives CATSEQAPRPTHDTQYF.

This clonotype was counted many times. V gene TRBV4-2 combines with J gene TRBJ1-1; D ambiguous. CDR1 is LGHNA and CDR2 is YNFKEQ in the germline V gene. V lost 0 bases to trimming and J lost 0 bases, with 11 bases between them. This CDR3 has 16 amino acids. CDR3 bases: TGTGCCAGCAGCCAAGACGATGGCACGTTGAACACTGAAGCTTTCTTT. Protein: CASSQDDGTLNTEAFF.

The J gene is TRBJ2-3, the V gene TRBV15, with D unclear. The V gene lost 3 bases and the J gene lost 11 bases, with 15 bases spanning the gap. CDR1 LNHNV and CDR2 YYDKDF come from the germline V gene (reference sequence). The CDR3 spans 13 residues. The DNA for the CDR3 is TGTGCCACCAGCAGCGGCGGCAATGGGGAGCAGTATTTT. Protein sequence: CATSSGGNGEQYF.

This clonotype was detected only a few times. The V gene is TRBV24-1, the J gene TRBJ2-1, with 7 bases lining up with TRBD2. Germline trimming cut 4 bases from V and 4 bases from J; bases unmatched to any gene: 9. Looked up from germline, CDR1 is KGHDR and CDR2 is SFDVKD. The CDR3 is made up of 16 amino acids. CDR3 in amino acids: CATSDRRDYTYNEQFF. CDR3 DNA: TGTGCCACCAGTGACCGACGGGACTACACATACAATGAGCAGTTCTTC.

As concerns this clonotype: A much bigger clone sits one base away, suggesting this may be a read error. This CDR3 is missing its conserved last phenylalanine or tryptophan, likely due to a read error. For the CDR3, the DNA is TGCAGTGCTAGAAATAGCCGGATGTACTCCTACGAGCAGTACTCC. Translating it yields CSARNSRMYSYEQYS. The V and J genes are TRBV20-1 and TRBJ2-7; D gene uncertain. The V end was cut by 2 bases, the J end by 0 bases, with 14 bases between. The germline gives CDR1 DFQATT, CDR2 SNEGSKA (reference sequence). This CDR3 spans 15 amino acids.

The table lists this clonotype with many counts. The gene calls are TRBV29-1 and TRBJ2-3, with D tentatively TRBD2 (5 bases). V was pared by 3 bases and J by 2 bases, with 12 bases between. The CDR3 has 14 residues. Germline V gene data show CDR1 as SQVTM and CDR2 as ANQGSEA. DNA of the CDR3: TGCAGCGTTGAGGGTGAGCGGTACACAGATACGCAGTATTTT. This codes for CSVEGERYTDTQYF.

This clonotype showed up many times. The J gene is TRBJ2-3, the V gene TRBV5-1; D might be TRBD1 (6 bases). The germline gives CDR1 SGHRS, CDR2 YFSETQ. Between the trimmed V and J ends, which lost 4 bases and 2 bases, there was a span of 14 bases. The CDR3 runs to 15 residues. The CDR3 sequence is CASSPGEGATDTQYF. In nucleotides, the CDR3 is TGCGCCAGCAGCCCAGGGGAAGGGGCCACAGATACGCAGTATTTT. The full variable domain, completed using reference TRBV5-1 and TRBJ2-3, is KAGVTQTPRYLIKTRGQQVTLSCSPISGHRSVSWYQQTPGQGLQFLFEYFSETQRNKGNFPGRFSGRQFSNSRSEMNVSTLELGDSALYLCASSPGEGATDTQYFGPGTRLTVL.

This clonotype was recorded a few times. The chain uses TRBV7-8 and TRBJ2-2; perhaps TRBD1 as D (5 bases). CDR3 length equals 16 residues. Trimming removed 3 bases from V and 4 bases from J, with 15 bases in between. Germline CDR1 SGHVS, CDR2 FQNEAQ. CDR3 protein: CASSFIPGQLTGELFF. CDR3 coding DNA: TGTGCCAGCAGCTTTATTCCCGGACAACTCACCGGGGAGCTGTTTTTT. Together with reference TRBV7-8 and TRBJ2-2, the CDR3 gives the full variable domain: GAGVSQSPRYKVAKRGQDVALRCDPISGHVSLFWYQQALGQGPEFLTYFQNEAQLDKSGLPSDRFFAERPEGSVSTLKIQRTQQEDSAVYLCASSFIPGQLTGELFFGEGSRLTVL.

Concerning this clonotype itself: This sequence may be a read error, since a much larger clone differs from it by one base. The chain links TRBV12-3 or TRBV12-4 to TRBJ1-2; 7 positions match TRBD1. The CDR3 is 15 amino acids. Trimming cost V 8 bases and J 4 bases; bases outside gene matches: 13. CDR3 residues: CASGRDRDPLYGYTF. The CDR3 bases are TGTGCCAGCGGTCGAGACAGGGACCCTCTCTATGGCTACACCTTC.

A note on this clonotype: One base away lies a much larger clone, so this may be a sequencing read error. The gene calls are TRBV4-3 and TRBJ1-6, with D maybe TRBD1 (5 bases). Germline V gives CDR1 LGHNA, CDR2 YSLEER. The length of the CDR3 is 15 residues. The ends were cut back, 1 base at V and 14 bases at J, with 18 bases in the middle. CDR3 region: CASSQGYSFRGSLHF. The DNA of the CDR3 is TGCGCCAGCAGCCAAGGCTACTCTTTTCGGGGGTCCCTCCACTTT.

The table lists this clonotype with many counts. This sequence joins TRBV5-4 and TRBJ2-4; D not resolved. This CDR3 comprises 14 residues. In germline, CDR1 is SGHNT, CDR2 YYREEE (reference sequence). Trimming left V 5 bases short and J 0 bases short, with 9 bases between. CDR3 protein: CASSHGVAKNIQYF. In nucleotides, the CDR3 is TGTGCCAGCAGTCATGGGGTAGCCAAAAACATTCAGTACTTC. Full variable domain (missing parts from reference TRBV5-4 and TRBJ2-4): ETGVTQSPTHLIKTRGQQVTLRCSSQSGHNTVSWYQQALGQGPQFIFQYYREEENGRGNFPPRFSGLQFPNYSSELNVNALELDDSALYLCASSHGVAKNIQYFGAGTRLSVL.

On this clonotype: Since the CDR3 does not end with the conserved phenylalanine or tryptophan, this likely comes from a read error. The chain recombines TRBV28 with TRBJ1-2; 11 positions match TRBD1. The CDR3 covers 17 residues. The ends lost 1 base at V and 7 bases at J; junction bases unmatched: 11. Germline V lookup: CDR1 MDHEN, CDR2 SYDVKM. The CDR3 DNA reads TGTGCCAGCAGTTTATACTTAGGGACAGGGGGAGTAAGTGGCTACACCCTC. This gives the protein CASSLYLGTGGVSGYTL.